The 26 T cell receptor beta chains reported below all come from one sample, sequenced in a study of shared clonotypes between healthy human individuals (TCRdb year 2020). CD8 naive samples were CD45RO-negative cells positively selected for CCR7, giving a CD45RA+CCR7+ population that excluded TemRA cells. The library was obtained by the immunoSEQ multiplex PCR assay. What TCRdb holds here is the immuneACCESS table cut down to in-frame rearrangements. Part of the clones is not present; checked against another copy, under half of the missing clones reflect an unresolved V gene, and the others are unexplained. The sample contains hundreds of thousands of clones, 80% to 95% of them found a single time. Jointly, the top ten make up around 24% of the sample. Sequenced sample: naive CD8+ T cells sorted from blood. The cell subset or site tag for this specimen amounts to: CD45RA+CCR7+. The receptors come from a man in his thirties or forties in good health.

This clone was recorded once. The genes are TRBV6-4 and TRBJ1-2; no clear D. V dropped 3 bases and J dropped 4 bases, with 15 bases sitting between them. The germline V gene encodes CDR1 MRHNA and CDR2 SNTAGT. CDR3 length equals 15 residues. This CDR3 reads CASSEKGFTGYGYTF. In DNA, the CDR3 is TGTGCCAGCAGTGAAAAGGGATTTACCGGCTATGGCTACACCTTC.

The chain is built from TRBV6-1 and TRBJ2-5, with 7 bases aligning to TRBD1. This CDR3 has 16 residues. Germline V gives CDR1 MNHNS, CDR2 SASEGT. With 2 bases clipped from V and 5 bases from J, the junction kept 11 bases outside the gene matches. This CDR3 reads CASSEWAHDRAETQYF. For the CDR3, the DNA is TGTGCCAGCAGTGAATGGGCCCACGACAGGGCTGAGACCCAGTACTTC.

The V gene is TRBV7-2, the J gene TRBJ2-7; D ambiguous. Germline V gives CDR1 SGHTA, CDR2 FQGNSA. Trimming removed 2 bases from V and 0 bases from J, with 11 bases in between. The CDR3 is 15 residues long. The CDR3 spells CASSLFTSPSYEQYF. The CDR3 DNA sequence: TGTGCCAGCAGCTTATTCACTTCTCCCTCCTACGAGCAGTACTTC.

CDR3 protein: CASSLDLRETQYF. CDR3 DNA sequence: TGTGCCAGCAGCTTGGATCTGAGGGAGACCCAGTACTTC. The rearrangement uses TRBV5-5 and TRBJ2-5; no definite D call. The CDR3 is 13 residues long. Germline lookup yields CDR1 SGHKS and CDR2 YYEKEE (reference sequence). V was shortened by 0 bases and J by 5 bases, with 8 bases between the two germline ends.

The V and J genes are TRBV7-2 and TRBJ2-3, with D uncertain. With 1 base removed from V and 0 bases from J, the gap between germline ends came to 17 bases. CDR1 and CDR2 from the germline V gene are SGHTA and FQGNSA. The CDR3 totals 18 residues. The CDR3 sequence is CASSLDGQDRFSTDTQYF. CDR3 DNA sequence: TGTGCCAGCAGCTTAGATGGGCAGGACCGCTTTAGCACAGATACGCAGTATTTT.

The chain joins TRBV7-3 to TRBJ2-1; 14 positions match TRBD2. The CDR3 totals 16 residues. Trimming took 5 bases from V and 8 from J; bases not matched to a gene: 8. Germline CDR1 SGHTA, CDR2 FQGTGA. As DNA, the CDR3 is TGTGCCAGCAGCCCGGGGACTAGCGGGAGTCTGGATGAGCAGTTCTTC. It specifies CASSPGTSGSLDEQFF.

The CDR3 sequence is CASSVALTGEETQYF. In DNA, the CDR3 is TGTGCCAGCAGCGTAGCCCTGACAGGAGAAGAGACCCAGTACTTC. V and J are TRBV9 and TRBJ2-5; D possibly corresponds to TRBD1 (6 bases). Trimming took 0 bases from V and 3 from J, leaving 12 bases between them. CDR1 is SGDLS, CDR2 YYNGEE, per germline. The CDR3 loop spans 15 amino acids.

The chain employs TRBV5-4 and TRBJ1-2, with D perhaps TRBD1 (5 bases). The CDR3 is 12 residues long. CDR1 is SGHNT and CDR2 is YYREEE in the germline V gene (reference sequence). V was shortened by 4 bases and J by 6 bases, with 10 bases between the two germline ends. In DNA, the CDR3 is TGTGCCAGCAGCCCCTCGACAGATGGCTACACCTTC. Its protein is CASSPSTDGYTF. The whole variable domain, remainder taken from reference TRBV5-4 and TRBJ1-2, is ETGVTQSPTHLIKTRGQQVTLRCSSQSGHNTVSWYQQALGQGPQFIFQYYREEENGRGNFPPRFSGLQFPNYSSELNVNALELDDSALYLCASSPSTDGYTFGSGTRLTVV.

Comment on this clone: Other DNA sequences of this sample code for an identical CDR3. The CDR3 reads CASSPTGGSYEQYF. CDR3 DNA sequence: TGTGCCAGTAGTCCGACGGGGGGCTCCTACGAGCAGTACTTC. This sequence joins TRBV19 and TRBJ2-7; 7 bases map to TRBD2. Unmatched junction bases numbered 4, after V lost 5 bases and J lost 0 bases. CDR3 length: 14 amino acids. Germline V gene data show CDR1 as LNHDA and CDR2 as SQIVND (reference sequence).

V and J are TRBV9 and TRBJ2-1; the match to TRBD1 covers 7 bases. This CDR3 contains 16 residues. Per the germline V gene, CDR1 is SGDLS and CDR2 is YYNGEE. The trim removed 4 bases at V and 3 bases at J, leaving 10 bases unmatched. The chain's CDR3 is CASSPKTGPGYNEQFF. The DNA for the CDR3 is TGTGCCAGCAGCCCTAAGACAGGGCCAGGCTACAATGAGCAGTTCTTC. Supplemented by reference TRBV9 and TRBJ2-1, the full variable domain reads DSGVTQTPKHLITATGQRVTLRCSPRSGDLSVYWYQQSLDQGLQFLIQYYNGEERAKGNILERFSAQQFPDLHSELNLSSLELGDSALYFCASSPKTGPGYNEQFFGPGTRLTVL.

This clone occurred a few times. The rearrangement joins TRBV5-6 to TRBJ1-5; D is uncertain. Germline V CDR1 and CDR2: SGHDT, YYEEEE. This CDR3 region has 13 residues. Trimming took 0 bases from V and 7 from J, leaving 8 bases between them. The CDR3 reads CASSLGGFQPQHF. In DNA, the CDR3 is TGTGCCAGCAGCTTGGGGGGTTTCCAGCCCCAGCATTTT.

The rearrangement joins TRBV27 to TRBJ2-7; no clear D. Per germline, CDR1 MNHEY and CDR2 SMNVEV (reference sequence). Trimming removed 4 bases at V and 0 bases at J, with 7 bases between. CDR3 length: 13 residues. The CDR3 nucleotides read TGTGCCAGCAGTTCTGGCATCTCCTACGAGCAGTACTTC. Encoded protein: CASSSGISYEQYF.

V gene TRBV29-1 combines with J gene TRBJ1-5, with a weak D call TRBD1 (5 bases). Trimming removed 4 bases from V and 3 bases from J, with 13 bases in between. The CDR3 sequence is 14 residues long. Germline CDR1 and CDR2: SQVTM and ANQGSEA. Here the CDR3 DNA reads TGCAGCGTTGGGAGGGAGGGACCCAATCAGCCCCAGCATTTT. The encoded protein is CSVGREGPNQPQHF. Complete variable domain (other parts from reference TRBV29-1 and TRBJ1-5): SAVISQKPSRDICQRGTSLTIQCQVDSQVTMMFWYRQQPGQSLTLIATANQGSEATYESGFVIDKFPISRPNLTFSTLTVSNMSPEDSSIYLCSVGREGPNQPQHFGDGTRLSIL.

On this clone itself: The same CDR3 is also encoded by other DNA sequences in this sample. V gene TRBV6-6 combines with J gene TRBJ2-1; 8 bases line up with TRBD2. This CDR3 is 13 amino acids long. The V gene end was trimmed by 0 bases and the J gene end by 10 bases; junction bases not matched to a gene: 2. The germline V gene encodes CDR1 MNHNY and CDR2 SVGAGI (reference sequence). The CDR3 here is CASSYSSGNEQFF. The CDR3 bases are TGTGCCAGCAGTTACTCTAGCGGGAACGAGCAGTTCTTC.

V gene TRBV7-6 combines with J gene TRBJ2-1; D gene ambiguous. Germline values: CDR1 SGHVS, CDR2 FNYEAQ. The CDR3 length is 16 residues. Trimming removed 5 bases at V and 0 bases at J, with 14 bases between. The CDR3 reads CASSEPTLSSYNEQFF. CDR3 bases: TGTGCCAGCAGCGAACCGACTTTGAGCTCCTACAATGAGCAGTTCTTC. Based on the CDR3 plus reference TRBV7-6 and TRBJ2-1, the full variable domain is GAGVSQSPRYKVTKRGQDVALRCDPISGHVSLYWYRQALGQGPEFLTYFNYEAQQDKSGLPNDRFSAERPEGSISTLTIQRTEQRDSAMYRCASSEPTLSSYNEQFFGPGTRLTVL.

The chain joins TRBV5-6 to TRBJ2-7; 7 positions match TRBD2. Germline V gene sequence: CDR1 SGHDT, CDR2 YYEEEE. There are 16 residues in the CDR3. Unmatched junction bases numbered 9, after V lost 0 bases and J lost 3 bases. Written as DNA, the CDR3 is TGTGCCAGCAGCTTGGCGGTCGGTAGCGGGCACTACGAGCAGTACTTC. Its protein is CASSLAVGSGHYEQYF.

The rearrangement uses TRBV15 and TRBJ2-2; D is undetermined. The CDR3 has 16 residues. Germline V gene sequence: CDR1 LNHNV, CDR2 YYDKDF (reference sequence). V was cut by 0 bases and J by 1 base, with 9 bases left in between. CDR3 amino acids: CATSRDNSGNTGELFF. CDR3 DNA: TGTGCCACCAGCAGAGATAACTCCGGGAACACCGGGGAGCTGTTTTTT. The full variable domain, completed using reference TRBV15 and TRBJ2-2, is DAMVIQNPRYQVTQFGKPVTLSCSQTLNHNVMYWYQQKSSQAPKLLFHYYDKDFNNEADTPDNFQSRRPNTSFCFLDIRSPGLGDTAMYLCATSRDNSGNTGELFFGEGSRLTVL.

This chain uses TRBV7-9 with TRBJ2-7; D is possibly TRBD2 (6 bases). Germline assignment: CDR1 SEHNR and CDR2 FQNEAQ (reference sequence). This CDR3 has 15 residues. V was pared by 0 bases and J by 7 bases, with 16 bases between. CDR3: CASSLAQAGGDEQYF. The CDR3 DNA is TGTGCCAGCAGCTTAGCTCAGGCCGGCGGGGATGAGCAGTACTTC.

V gene TRBV6-4 combines with J gene TRBJ2-1; 8 nucleotides line up with TRBD1. Germline assignment: CDR1 MRHNA and CDR2 SNTAGT. J lost 7 bases, V lost 6 bases, and 2 bases had no gene match. The CDR3 runs 12 residues. In nucleotides, the CDR3 is TGTGCCAGCAGACGGACAGGGAATGAGCAGTTCTTC. Its translation is CASRRTGNEQFF.

This chain links TRBV29-1 with TRBJ2-1, with 8 bases aligning to TRBD1. Germline V gene lookup returns CDR1 SQVTM and CDR2 ANQGSEA. The CDR3 is 14 amino acids. With V trimmed by 1 base and J by 7 bases, 6 bases remained unmatched. CDR3 DNA sequence: TGCAGCGTTGAAGGGGGACAGGACGATAATGAGCAGTTCTTC. This encodes CSVEGGQDDNEQFF.

Note on this clone: The sample contains more than one DNA sequence encoding this CDR3. The V gene is TRBV15, the J gene TRBJ1-5, with D perhaps TRBD1 (6 bases). V was clipped by 0 bases and J by 2 bases, with 8 bases between them. The CDR3 sequence is 15 residues long. The V gene's germline CDR1 is LNHNV and CDR2 YYDKDF (reference sequence). CDR3: CATSRDRGRNQPQHF. The CDR3 nucleotides read TGTGCCACCAGCAGAGACAGGGGACGCAATCAGCCCCAGCATTTT.

The rearrangement uses TRBV6-5 and TRBJ1-3, with 8 bases aligning to TRBD1. The V gene's germline CDR1 is MNHEY and CDR2 SVGAGI. The CDR3 contains 14 residues. V lost 5 bases to trimming and J lost 2 bases; unmatched junction nucleotides: 2. In DNA form, the CDR3 reads TGTGCCAGCAGTCCACAGGGGGCTGGAAACACCATATATTTT. It codes for CASSPQGAGNTIYF.

The chain employs TRBV7-2 and TRBJ2-7; 7 bases map to TRBD2. Germline loops: CDR1 SGHTA, CDR2 FQGNSA. V shed 1 base and J 2 bases; nucleotides not matched to a gene: 5. This CDR3 has 15 residues. The CDR3 DNA follows: TGTGCCAGCAGCTTAGTTGCGGGAGTACCCTACGAGCAGTACTTC. This gives the protein CASSLVAGVPYEQYF.

V gene TRBV7-9 combines with J gene TRBJ2-7, with TRBD1 as a possible D gene (6 bases). From germline, CDR1 is SEHNR and CDR2 FQNEAQ (reference sequence). V gave up 5 bases and J gave up 7 bases, with 12 bases separating them. CDR3 length: 12 amino acids. The CDR3 reads CASSRGTLEQYF. The CDR3 region has the DNA TGTGCCAGCAGCAGGGGGACCCTAGAGCAGTACTTC.

This clone was detected only once. The chain joins TRBV11-2 to TRBJ2-7; TRBD2 aligns across 9 bases. The CDR3 has 17 amino acids. Trimming cost V 4 bases and J 3 bases; bases outside gene matches: 13. CDR1 is SGHAT and CDR2 is FQNNGV in the germline V gene. CDR3 region: CASSSPHFLAGIYEQYF. CDR3 sequence (DNA): TGTGCCAGCAGCTCCCCCCATTTTCTAGCGGGGATCTACGAGCAGTACTTC. Supplemented by reference TRBV11-2 and TRBJ2-7, the full variable domain reads EAGVAQSPRYKIIEKRQSVAFWCNPISGHATLYWYQQILGQGPKLLIQFQNNGVVDDSQLPKDRFSAERLKGVDSTLKIQPAKLEDSAVYLCASSSPHFLAGIYEQYFGPGTRLTVT.

The chain recombines TRBV27 with TRBJ2-3; no firm D call. Trimming pared 4 bases from V and 0 bases from J, leaving 8 bases between. This CDR3 is 14 amino acids long. The germline gives CDR1 MNHEY, CDR2 SMNVEV (reference sequence). The CDR3 nucleotides are TGTGCCAGCAGTTCCAGTCAAAGCACAGATACGCAGTATTTT. Its protein product is CASSSSQSTDTQYF.